The sequence of this T cell receptor beta chain was determined in a study of control samples from healthy donors and cancer patients. Repertoires were generated with immunoSEQ multiplex PCR, while TCRdb's copy carries only in-frame clones and drops some. The table records roughly 52,000 clones, 95% to 97% of them present only once. The CDR3 has 15 amino acids. V was cut by 5 bases and J by 2 bases, with 16 bases left in between. CDR1 and CDR2 from the germline V gene are SGHTA and FQGNSA. The clonotype originates from a woman younger than 45 in good health. The sample was blood. The rearrangement links TRBV7-2 to TRBJ2-7; a weak D match, TRBD1 (5 bases). In nucleotides, the CDR3 is TGTGCCAGCAGCCCAAAGCAGGGATGGCCCTACGAGCAGTACTTC. This translates into CASSPKQGWPYEQYF.